This is a list of T cell receptor beta chains from one sample in a study of blood T cells in healthy people across ages. TCRdb used MiXCR to reprocess the 5' RACE reads, holding one entry per CDR3 protein. The table includes 550,000 to 750,000 distinct CDR3 sequences, roughly 20% detected once. The sequenced sample consisted of blood. These receptors originate from a man in his 70s in good health. Both conserved end residues are part of each CDR3. The D gene is left open where the match is weak. Some rows mark clone size as missing; the rest say once, few, many or name a class of expanded clone.

>TRBV29-1|14|NA|TRBJ2-7|NA
TGCAGCGTTGAAGATCCGGGACTTCCCTACGAGCAGTACTTC
CSVEDPGLPYEQYF
>TRBV3-1|16|few|TRBJ2-3|TRBD2
TGTGCCAGCAGCGGCCTAGCGGGAGGGCCCGCAGATACGCAGTATTTT
CASSGLAGGPADTQYF
>TRBV9|16|NA|TRBJ2-5|TRBD1
TGTGCCAGCAGCGTAGAGGGGACAGGGGGAAGGGAGACCCAGTACTTC
CASSVEGTGGRETQYF
>TRBV14|14|NA|TRBJ1-4|NA
TGTGCCAGCAGCCCTCTAGAGAAAGGAGAAAAACTGTTTTTT
CASSPLEKGEKLFF
>TRBV6-1|14|many|TRBJ1-4|TRBD1
TGTGCCAGCAGTGGGGACAGGGGGCCGGAAAAACTGTTTTTT
CASSGDRGPEKLFF
>TRBV6-1|17|few|TRBJ1-5|TRBD1
TGTGCCAGCAATCAGGACAGGGGGCGAGGAAGCAATCAGCCCCAGCATTTT
CASNQDRGRGSNQPQHF
>TRBV7-3|15|few|TRBJ2-1|NA
TGTGCCAGCAGCTTATGGGGGACTCAGGTTCATGAGCAGTTCTTC
CASSLWGTQVHEQFF
>TRBV18|14|few|TRBJ2-7|NA
TGTGCCAGCTCACCTGGGTCTACTGCCTACGAGCAGTACTTC
CASSPGSTAYEQYF
>TRBV9|14|many|TRBJ2-1|NA
TGTGCCAGCAGCCCAAGGAGGGTTGGGAATGAGCAGTTCTTC
CASSPRRVGNEQFF
>TRBV4-1|15|few|TRBJ1-6|NA
TGCGCCAGCAGCCAAGGGGAAGGGACGAGGTCACCCCTCCACTTT
CASSQGEGTRSPLHF
>TRBV9|14|NA|TRBJ2-1|TRBD2
TGTGCCAGCAGCACTAGCGGGATCGACAATGAGCAGTTCTTC
CASSTSGIDNEQFF
>TRBV20-1|12|NA|TRBJ2-7|NA
TGCAGTGCCCCGACTAGTAACTACGAGCAGTACTTC
CSAPTSNYEQYF
>TRBV29-1|13|NA|TRBJ2-1|TRBD2
TGCAGCGTTGCTAGCGGGAACTACAATGAGCAGTTCTTC
CSVASGNYNEQFF
>TRBV7-9|13|NA|TRBJ2-1|NA
TGTGCCAGCATGGCAGGCAGCTACAATGAGCAGTTCTTC
CASMAGSYNEQFF
>TRBV9|14|few|TRBJ2-3|TRBD2
TGTGCCAGCAGCGTAGAAACTAGCGGAGATACGCAGTATTTT
CASSVETSGDTQYF
>TRBV5-1|14|NA|TRBJ2-5|NA
TGCGCCAGCAGCTTGGTGCCCAGAAAAGAGACCCGGTACTTC
CASSLVPRKETRYF
>TRBV6-5|13|few|TRBJ2-5|TRBD2
TGTGCCAGCAGTCGTTCGCGCGGGGGACTAGAGGTCTTC
CASSRSRGGLEVF
>TRBV20-1|12|few|TRBJ2-1|NA
TGCAGTGCTAGTCCACGGACCAATGAGCAGTTCTTC
CSASPRTNEQFF
>TRBV4-2|21|NA|TRBJ2-1|NA
TGTGCCAGCAGCCCCATAACGGACAGGGTTCCTAGCGGAATCTCCTACAATGAGCAGTTCTTC
CASSPITDRVPSGISYNEQFF
>TRBV28|11|NA|TRBJ2-5|TRBD1
TGTGCCAGCAGGGCTGGGACAGGGGAGTACTTC
CASRAGTGEYF
>TRBV3-1|12|once|TRBJ1-5|NA
TGTGCCAGCAGCCAAGAAATCGGGCCCCAGCATTTT
CASSQEIGPQHF
>TRBV29-1|15|many|TRBJ1-5|NA
TGCAGCGTCGTCGAAAGGGGCGATAGCAATCAGCCCCAGCATTTT
CSVVERGDSNQPQHF
>TRBV4-1|18|NA|TRBJ1-5|TRBD1
TGCGCCAGCAGCAAGTACGGGACAGGGGATAGCGACAATCAGCCCCAGCATTTT
CASSKYGTGDSDNQPQHF
>TRBV10-3|12|many|TRBJ2-7|NA
TGTGCCATCTCCCCAAGTTACTACGAGCAGTACTTC
CAISPSYYEQYF
>TRBV20-1|16|NA|TRBJ2-7|NA
TGCAGTGCTAGAGACCTTCCCCTGACAAGTCCCTACGAGCAGTACTTC
CSARDLPLTSPYEQYF
>TRBV11-2|17|NA|TRBJ2-7|TRBD1
TGTGCCAGCAGCTTAGACCAGTCGACAGGGGCCCCTGACGAGCAGTACTTC
CASSLDQSTGAPDEQYF
>TRBV18|15|NA|TRBJ2-3|TRBD1
TGTGCCAGCTCCCGGGACAGGGGTGGTGGAGATACGCAGTATTTT
CASSRDRGGGDTQYF
>TRBV10-3|13|few|TRBJ2-4|NA
TGTGCCATCAATGACGGAGCCAAAAACATTCAGTACTTC
CAINDGAKNIQYF
>TRBV7-9|16|few|TRBJ2-1|TRBD1
TGTGCCAGCAGCTTATGGGGCAGGGGGAGCTACAATGAGCAGTTCTTC
CASSLWGRGSYNEQFF
>TRBV7-9|15|few|TRBJ2-7|NA
TGTGCCAGCACCCCCGGGGCAGGCAGAACTTACGAGCAGTACTTC
CASTPGAGRTYEQYF
>TRBV29-1|10|NA|TRBJ2-5|NA
TGCGGGCCAATCCAAGAGGCCCAGTACTTC
CGPIQEAQYF
>TRBV6-1|14|few|TRBJ2-5|NA
TGTGCCAGCAGGACTAGGGTTCTCCAAGAGACCCAGTACTTC
CASRTRVLQETQYF
>TRBV20-1|17|NA|TRBJ1-4|TRBD1
TGCAGTGCTAGCGGCCAGGGGGGACCCATAATCGGAGAAAAACTGTTTTTT
CSASGQGGPIIGEKLFF
>TRBV3-1|14|few|TRBJ2-5|NA
TGTGCCAGCAGCCGACTAGGCGACCAAGAGACCCAGTACTTC
CASSRLGDQETQYF
>TRBV7-6|17|NA|TRBJ1-3|NA
TGTGCCAGCAGCGCGGGGGCGGTAGCCGACTCTGGAAACACCATATATTTT
CASSAGAVADSGNTIYF
>TRBV29-1|16|few|TRBJ2-5|TRBD2
TGCAGCGTTGCCGGGACTAGCGGGAGGCTCTGGGAGACCCAGTACTTC
CSVAGTSGRLWETQYF
>TRBV20-1|13|NA|TRBJ2-1|NA
TGCAGTGCTCGAGAGCCGTTCTACAATGAGCAGTTCTTC
CSAREPFYNEQFF
>TRBV28|14|NA|TRBJ2-1|NA
TGTGCCAGCAGTTTAGGAAAGGGAGGAGTGGAGCAGTTCTTC
CASSLGKGGVEQFF
>TRBV7-2|13|few|TRBJ2-1|NA
TGCGCCAGCAGCTTAAGGGGGGCAAGGGAGCAGTTCTTC
CASSLRGAREQFF
>TRBV10-3|13|few|TRBJ2-3|NA
TGTGCCACCCAGACACGGAGCACAGATACGCAGTATTTT
CATQTRSTDTQYF
>TRBV10-3|15|NA|TRBJ2-1|TRBD2
TGTGCCATCAGTGTGGCTAGCGGGAAGGGGAATGAGCAGTTCTTC
CAISVASGKGNEQFF
>TRBV12-3/TRBV12-4|15|NA|TRBJ2-7|NA
TGTGCCAGCAGTCTCGGTTGGCCACTGCCCCACGAGCAGTACTTC
CASSLGWPLPHEQYF
>TRBV27|15|NA|TRBJ2-7|NA
TGTGCCAGCAGTAGGTCGGGGACACCTTTCAACGAGCAGTACTTC
CASSRSGTPFNEQYF